Sequencing of this T cell receptor beta chain was carried out in a study of T cells in Graves' hyperthyroidism and ophthalmopathy. At the level of the study: Peripheral blood collection took place at initial diagnosis, before any treatment.

RNA transcripts provided the source from which TCR beta CDR3 regions were amplified. An initial round of RT-PCR targeting the TCR CDR3 relied on the HTBI primer set. TCRdb called the multiplex PCR reads again in MiXCR, with one record for every CDR3 protein. The sample gives nearly 600,000 distinct CDR3 sequences, more than 13% of which show up once; around 7% is in the top ten. Trimming removed 4 bases at V and 2 bases at J, with 14 bases between. The CDR3 has 15 residues. In germline, CDR1 is LGHNA, CDR2 YNFKEQ. There are a few counts of this clonotype. Its antigen is still unknown. Study observations and caveats: Blood shared most expanded thyroid clonotypes above 0.001.

The rearrangement joins TRBV4-2 to TRBJ2-5, with D maybe TRBD1 (5 bases). The material sequenced was blood. This receptor was obtained from a young woman with Graves' ophthalmopathy. The DNA of the CDR3 is TGTGCCAGCAGCCCCCGAGGCAGGGCTCAAGAGACCCAGTACTTC. Translation: CASSPRGRAQETQYF.